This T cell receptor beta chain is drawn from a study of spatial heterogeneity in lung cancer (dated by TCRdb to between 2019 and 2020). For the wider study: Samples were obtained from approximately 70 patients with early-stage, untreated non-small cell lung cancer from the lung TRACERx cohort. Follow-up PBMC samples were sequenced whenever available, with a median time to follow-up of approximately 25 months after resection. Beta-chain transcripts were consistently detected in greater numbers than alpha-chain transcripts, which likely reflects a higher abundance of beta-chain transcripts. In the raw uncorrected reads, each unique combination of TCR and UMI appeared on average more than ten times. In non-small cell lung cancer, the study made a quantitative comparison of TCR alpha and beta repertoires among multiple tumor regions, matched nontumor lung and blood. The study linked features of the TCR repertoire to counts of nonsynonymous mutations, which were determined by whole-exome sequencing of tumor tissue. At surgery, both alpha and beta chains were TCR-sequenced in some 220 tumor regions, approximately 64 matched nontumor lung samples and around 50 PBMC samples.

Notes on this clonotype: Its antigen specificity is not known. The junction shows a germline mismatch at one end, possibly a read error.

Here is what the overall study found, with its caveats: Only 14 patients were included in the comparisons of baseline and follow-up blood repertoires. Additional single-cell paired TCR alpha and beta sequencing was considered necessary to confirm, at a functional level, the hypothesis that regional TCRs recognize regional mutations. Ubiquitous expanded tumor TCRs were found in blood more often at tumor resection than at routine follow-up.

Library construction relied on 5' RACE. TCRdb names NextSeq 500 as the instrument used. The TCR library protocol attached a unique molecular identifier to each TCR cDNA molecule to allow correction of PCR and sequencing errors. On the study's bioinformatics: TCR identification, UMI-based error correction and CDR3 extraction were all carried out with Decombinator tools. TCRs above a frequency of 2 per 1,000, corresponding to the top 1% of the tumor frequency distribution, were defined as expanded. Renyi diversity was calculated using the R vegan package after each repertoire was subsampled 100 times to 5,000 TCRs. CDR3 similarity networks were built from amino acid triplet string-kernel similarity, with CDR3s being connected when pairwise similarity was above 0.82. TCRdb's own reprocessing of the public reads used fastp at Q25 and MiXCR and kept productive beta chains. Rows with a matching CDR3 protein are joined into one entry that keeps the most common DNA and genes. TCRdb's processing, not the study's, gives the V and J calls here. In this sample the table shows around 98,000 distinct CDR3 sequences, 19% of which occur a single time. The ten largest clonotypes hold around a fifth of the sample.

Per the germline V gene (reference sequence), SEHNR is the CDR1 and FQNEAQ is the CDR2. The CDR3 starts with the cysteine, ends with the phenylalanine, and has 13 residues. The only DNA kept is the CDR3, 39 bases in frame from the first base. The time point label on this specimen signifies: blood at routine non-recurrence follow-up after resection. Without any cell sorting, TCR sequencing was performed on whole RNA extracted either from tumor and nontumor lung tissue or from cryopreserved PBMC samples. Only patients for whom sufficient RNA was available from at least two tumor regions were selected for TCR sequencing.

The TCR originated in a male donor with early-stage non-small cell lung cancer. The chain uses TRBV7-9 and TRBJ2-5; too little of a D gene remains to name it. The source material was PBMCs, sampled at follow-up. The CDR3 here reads CASSLENQETQYF. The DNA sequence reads TGTGCCAGCAGTTTAGAGAACCAAGAGACCCAGTACTTC. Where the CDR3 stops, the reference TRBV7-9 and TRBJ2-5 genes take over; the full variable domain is DTGVSQNPRHKITKRGQNVTFRCDPISEHNRLYWYRQTLGQGPEFLTYFQNEAQLEKSRLLSDRFSAERPKGSFSTLEIQRTEQGDSAMYLCASSLENQETQYFGPGTRLLVL.